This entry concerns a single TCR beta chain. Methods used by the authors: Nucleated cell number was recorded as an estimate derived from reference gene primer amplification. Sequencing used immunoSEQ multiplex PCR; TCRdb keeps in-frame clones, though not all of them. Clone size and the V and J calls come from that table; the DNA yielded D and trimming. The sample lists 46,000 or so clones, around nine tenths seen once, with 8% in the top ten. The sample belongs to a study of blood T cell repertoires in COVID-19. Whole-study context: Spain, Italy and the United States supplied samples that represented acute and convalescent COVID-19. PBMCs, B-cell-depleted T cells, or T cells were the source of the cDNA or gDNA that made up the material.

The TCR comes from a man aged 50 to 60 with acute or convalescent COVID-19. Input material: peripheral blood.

The CDR3 region has the DNA TGTGCCAGCAGTACTCAGGGATTTGGTGAGCAGTTCTTC. Translation: CASSTQGFGEQFF. The V call is TRBV6-6, the J call TRBJ2-1; TRBD1 might be the D (5 bases). The CDR3 covers 13 residues. Germline V gene data show CDR1 as MNHNY and CDR2 as SVGAGI (reference sequence). V shed 5 bases and J shed 9 bases, with 14 bases lying between them.